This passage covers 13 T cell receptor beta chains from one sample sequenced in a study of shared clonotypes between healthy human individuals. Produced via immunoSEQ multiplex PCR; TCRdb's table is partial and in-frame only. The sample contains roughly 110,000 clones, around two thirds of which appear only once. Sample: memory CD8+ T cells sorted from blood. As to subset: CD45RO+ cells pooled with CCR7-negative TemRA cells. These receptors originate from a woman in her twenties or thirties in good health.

The CDR3, as DNA: TGCGCCAGCAGCCAAGCCACCGGGACTAGGAACAATGAGCAGTTCTTC. Translating gives CASSQATGTRNNEQFF. V and J are TRBV4-1 and TRBJ2-1; 8 bases align to TRBD2. Germline trimming cut 1 base from V and 5 bases from J; bases unmatched to any gene: 7. The CDR3 is 16 amino acids. Per the germline V gene, CDR1 is MGHRA and CDR2 is YSYEKL.

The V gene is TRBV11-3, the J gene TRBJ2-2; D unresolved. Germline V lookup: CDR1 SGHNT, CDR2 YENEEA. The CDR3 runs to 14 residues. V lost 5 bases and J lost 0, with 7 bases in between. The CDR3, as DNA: TGTGCCAGCAGCCCCCGACCGAACACCGGGGAGCTGTTTTTT. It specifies CASSPRPNTGELFF.

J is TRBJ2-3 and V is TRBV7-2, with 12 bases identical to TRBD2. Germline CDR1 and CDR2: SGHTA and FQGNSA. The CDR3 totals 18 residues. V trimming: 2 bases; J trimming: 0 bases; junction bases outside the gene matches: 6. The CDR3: CASSLYGTSGLSTDTQYF. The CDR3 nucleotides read TGTGCCAGCAGCTTATACGGGACTAGCGGGCTAAGCACAGATACGCAGTATTTT.

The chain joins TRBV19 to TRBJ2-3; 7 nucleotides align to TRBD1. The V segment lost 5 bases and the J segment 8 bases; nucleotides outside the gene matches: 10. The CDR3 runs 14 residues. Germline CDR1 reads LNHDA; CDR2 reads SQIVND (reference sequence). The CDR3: CASSSTGDQGTQYF. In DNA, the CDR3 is TGTGCCAGTAGTTCAACAGGGGACCAGGGTACGCAGTATTTT.

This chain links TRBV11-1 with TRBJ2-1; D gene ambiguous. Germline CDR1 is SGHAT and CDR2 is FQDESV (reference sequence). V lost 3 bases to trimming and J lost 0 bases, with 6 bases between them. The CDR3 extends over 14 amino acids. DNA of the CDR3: TGTGCCAGCAGCTTCGAAGGCTCCTACAATGAGCAGTTCTTC. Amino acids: CASSFEGSYNEQFF.

DNA of the CDR3: TGTGCCAGCACCCCGGGACAGGTCAAAGAGGCTTTCTTT. This gives the protein CASTPGQVKEAFF. The chain carries TRBV6-5 and TRBJ1-1; 8 nucleotides match TRBD1. The trim removed 7 bases at V and 11 bases at J, leaving 12 bases unmatched. CDR1 MNHEY and CDR2 SVGAGI come from the germline V gene. The CDR3 has 13 residues.

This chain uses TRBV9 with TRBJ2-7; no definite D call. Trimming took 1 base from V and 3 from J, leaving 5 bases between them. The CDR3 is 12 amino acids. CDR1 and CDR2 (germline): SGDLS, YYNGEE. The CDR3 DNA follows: TGTGCCAGCAGCGTAAACAGCTACGAGCAGTACTTC. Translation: CASSVNSYEQYF. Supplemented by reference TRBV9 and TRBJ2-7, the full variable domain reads DSGVTQTPKHLITATGQRVTLRCSPRSGDLSVYWYQQSLDQGLQFLIQYYNGEERAKGNILERFSAQQFPDLHSELNLSSLELGDSALYFCASSVNSYEQYFGPGTRLTVT.

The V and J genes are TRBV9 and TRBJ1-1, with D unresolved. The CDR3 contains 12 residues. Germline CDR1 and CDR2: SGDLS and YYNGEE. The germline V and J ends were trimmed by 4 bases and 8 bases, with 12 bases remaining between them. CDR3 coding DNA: TGTGCCAGCAGCTCTCCCCGTAGGGAAGCTTTCTTT. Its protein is CASSSPRREAFF.

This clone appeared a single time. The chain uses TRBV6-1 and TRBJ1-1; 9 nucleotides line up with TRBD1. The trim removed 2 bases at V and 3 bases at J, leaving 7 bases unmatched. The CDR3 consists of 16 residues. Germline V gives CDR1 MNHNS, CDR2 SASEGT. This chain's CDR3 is CASSENRGPADTEAFF. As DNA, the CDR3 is TGTGCCAGCAGTGAAAACAGGGGGCCTGCGGACACTGAAGCTTTCTTT.

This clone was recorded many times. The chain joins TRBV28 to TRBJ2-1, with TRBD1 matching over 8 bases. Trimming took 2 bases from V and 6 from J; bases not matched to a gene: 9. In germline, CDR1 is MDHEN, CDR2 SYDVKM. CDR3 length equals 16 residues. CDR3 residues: CASSLEPGQVSNEQFF. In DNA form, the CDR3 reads TGTGCCAGCAGTTTAGAGCCGGGACAGGTGAGCAATGAGCAGTTCTTC.

The CDR3 nucleotides are TGCGCCAGCAGCCAAGATTCGCCGGTGAACACTGAAGCTTTCTTT. It yields the protein CASSQDSPVNTEAFF. The chain joins TRBV4-1 to TRBJ1-1; D is uncertain. Trimming removed 0 bases at V and 0 bases at J, with 8 bases between. This CDR3 is built from 15 residues. Germline-derived CDR1 and CDR2 are MGHRA and YSYEKL.

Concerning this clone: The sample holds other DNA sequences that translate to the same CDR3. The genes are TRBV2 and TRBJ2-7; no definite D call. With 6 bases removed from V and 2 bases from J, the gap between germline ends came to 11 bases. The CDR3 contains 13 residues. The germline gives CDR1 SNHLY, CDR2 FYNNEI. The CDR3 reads CASRPPEPYEQYF. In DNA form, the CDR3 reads TGTGCCAGCAGGCCCCCAGAGCCCTACGAGCAGTACTTC.

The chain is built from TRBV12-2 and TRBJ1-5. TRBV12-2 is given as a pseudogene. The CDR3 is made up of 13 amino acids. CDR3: CANNCGPNQPQHF. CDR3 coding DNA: TGTGCAAACAACTGCGGGCCCAATCAGCCCCAGCATTTT.